The rows below give T cell receptor beta chains drawn from one sample of a study of T cells in Graves' hyperthyroidism and ophthalmopathy. TCRdb used MiXCR to reprocess the multiplex PCR reads, holding one entry per CDR3 protein. This sample carries approximately 570,000 distinct CDR3 sequences, just under 20% of them seen once, and the ten largest clones take over 45%. The source material was blood. The receptors derive from a man aged 40-49 years with Graves' ophthalmopathy. CDR3s include the opening cysteine and the closing phenylalanine or tryptophan. The order of the fields is V gene, clone size, D gene, CDR3 length, J gene, CDR3 protein, CDR3 DNA. D genes are given only for firm matches. A row's size may be missing; if present it is once, few, many or a size class.

TRBV12-3/TRBV12-4	few	TRBD2	12	TRBJ2-2	CASRGGPGELFF	TGTGCCAGCAGGGGAGGGCCCGGGGAGCTGTTTTTT
TRBV5-1	few	TRBD1	16	TRBJ2-7	CASSFRRDRGLYEQYF	TGCGCCAGCAGCTTCCGCCGGGACAGGGGCCTTTACGAGCAGTACTTC
TRBV6-1	few	.	14	TRBJ2-1	CASMMTSSYNEQFF	TGTGCCAGCATGATGACGAGCTCCTACAATGAGCAGTTCTTC
TRBV20-1	.	.	12	TRBJ2-2	CSARSETGELFF	TGCAGTGCTAGGTCAGAAACCGGGGAGCTGTTTTTT
TRBV18	.	.	15	TRBJ2-5	CASSPRSTVQETQYF	TGTGCCAGCTCCCCCCGGTCGACAGTCCAAGAGACCCAGTACTTC
TRBV30	.	.	14	TRBJ2-7	CAWRRGGPSYEQYF	TGTGCCTGGAGGAGGGGGGGTCCCTCCTACGAGCAGTACTTC
TRBV27	many	TRBD1	16	TRBJ2-7	CASSSGHRGKVDEQYF	TGTGCCAGCAGTTCGGGACACAGGGGAAAGGTCGACGAGCAGTACTTC
TRBV28	many	TRBD2	17	TRBJ2-7	CASSSPGRETRPYEQYF	TGTGCCAGCAGTTCCCCTGGGAGGGAAACCCGTCCTTACGAGCAGTACTTC
TRBV10-3	few	.	14	TRBJ2-7	CATADPRVADEQYF	TGTGCCACCGCGGACCCGAGGGTTGCGGACGAGCAGTACTTC
TRBV2	.	TRBD2	15	TRBJ2-3	CASSERAGGPSGQYF	TGTGCCAGCAGTGAGCGTGCGGGAGGGCCGTCCGGGCAGTATTTT
TRBV5-1	.	.	18	TRBJ1-6	CASSLFGSGSSYNSPLHF	TGCGCCAGCAGCTTGTTTGGCTCGGGAAGCTCCTATAATTCACCCCTCCACTTT
TRBV7-3	few	TRBD1	15	TRBJ2-5	CASSLLGGLGETQYF	TGTGCCAGCAGCTTATTAGGGGGCTTGGGAGAGACCCAGTACTTC
TRBV7-3	.	.	16	TRBJ2-2	CASSPRGGASTGELFF	TGTGCCAGCAGCCCGAGGGGCGGGGCGAGCACCGGGGAGCTGTTTTTT
TRBV28	many	TRBD2	13	TRBJ2-7	CASGTSGKYEQYF	TGTGCCAGCGGGACTAGCGGGAAATACGAGCAGTACTTC
TRBV6-1	.	.	14	TRBJ1-6	CASTPDGYYSPLHF	TGTGCCAGCACCCCGGACGGTTATTATTCACCCCTCCACTTT
TRBV27	few	TRBD1	17	TRBJ1-2	CASSSSWDRTTNYGYTF	TGTGCCAGCAGTTCCTCCTGGGACAGGACTACTAACTATGGCTACACCTTC
TRBV5-1	few	TRBD1	14	TRBJ2-5	CASSLVVQGETQYF	TGCGCCAGCAGCTTGGTGGTACAGGGGGAGACCCAGTACTTC
TRBV20-1	few	TRBD2	16	TRBJ2-1	CSAWIRLAGGLNEQFF	TGCAGCGCATGGATAAGACTAGCGGGGGGGCTTAATGAGCAGTTCTTC
TRBV10-1	.	.	15	TRBJ1-1	CASSESRGGHTEAFF	TGCGCCAGCAGTGAGTCTCGGGGTGGGCACACTGAAGCTTTCTTT
TRBV4-2	.	TRBD2	15	TRBJ2-1	CASSQDLGGSDEQFF	TGTGCCAGCAGCCAAGATCTTGGCGGGAGCGATGAGCAGTTCTTC
TRBV7-9	.	.	16	TRBJ2-1	CASSQFRGTSYNEQFF	TGTGCCAGCAGCCAGTTTCGGGGGACTTCATACAATGAGCAGTTCTTC
TRBV5-1	many	.	16	TRBJ1-3	CASSLSAPSSGNTIYF	TGCGCCAGCAGCTTGTCGGCCCCGAGCTCTGGAAACACCATATATTTT
TRBV11-2	many	.	15	TRBJ2-5	CASSIPSIFGETQYF	TGTGCCAGCAGCATACCCTCAATCTTTGGAGAGACCCAGTACTTC
TRBV3-1	many	.	15	TRBJ2-5	CASSQERFSGETQYF	TGTGCCAGCAGCCAAGAAAGGTTCTCCGGGGAGACCCAGTACTTC
TRBV9	few	.	13	TRBJ2-7	CASSVASEYEQYF	TGTGCCAGCAGCGTAGCTAGCGAATACGAGCAGTACTTC
TRBV12-3/TRBV12-4	few	.	12	TRBJ2-7	CASSHLSYEQYF	TGTGCCAGCAGTCATCTCTCCTACGAGCAGTACTTC
TRBV30	many	.	12	TRBJ2-1	CAWSAAWNEQFF	TGTGCCTGGAGTGCAGCCTGGAATGAGCAGTTCTTC
TRBV12-3/TRBV12-4	many	.	13	TRBJ2-4	CASSLGTGDIQYF	TGTGCCAGCAGTTTGGGGACTGGGGACATTCAGTACTTC
TRBV6-2/TRBV6-3	many	TRBD1	21	TRBJ2-2	CASSYSKETGTGGLNTGELFF	TGTGCCAGCAGTTACTCGAAAGAAACCGGGACAGGGGGCCTAAACACCGGGGAGCTGTTTTTT
TRBV3-1	many	TRBD2	17	TRBJ2-1	CASSRSYGGGPYNEQFF	TGTGCCAGCAGCCGGAGTTACGGCGGGGGGCCCTACAATGAGCAGTTCTTC
TRBV20-1	many	TRBD2	14	TRBJ2-7	CSALRTSGPYEQYF	TGCAGTGCTCTGCGGACTAGCGGCCCCTACGAGCAGTACTTC
TRBV28	few	.	15	TRBJ2-3	CASSSGGGRADTQYF	TGTGCCAGCAGTTCAGGGGGAGGGAGGGCAGATACGCAGTATTTT
TRBV7-3	.	TRBD2	14	TRBJ2-7	CDEPPRTSRYEQYF	TGTGATGAGCCCCCCAGGACTAGTAGGTACGAGCAGTACTTC
TRBV28	.	.	15	TRBJ1-1	CANSPPWGWDTVAFF	TGTGCCAACAGCCCCCCTTGGGGGTGGGACACTGTAGCTTTCTTT
TRBV2	.	.	13	TRBJ1-5	CASSEFGEQPQHF	TGTGCCAGCAGTGAATTCGGGGAACAGCCCCAGCATTTT
TRBV28	.	.	16	TRBJ1-1	CASSSSREGMNTEAFF	TGTGCCAGCAGTTCCTCCAGGGAGGGGATGAACACTGAAGCTTTCTTT
TRBV20-1	.	.	16	TRBJ2-4	CSATLPRGLAKNIQYF	TGCAGTGCTACCCTCCCCCGTGGGTTAGCCAAAAACATTCAGTACTTC
TRBV14	.	TRBD1	16	TRBJ2-3	CASSQDRPGGLDTQYF	TGTGCCAGCAGCCAAGATCGGCCAGGGGGATTAGATACGCAGTATTTT
TRBV4-1	once	TRBD2	15	TRBJ2-1	CASSHAGTSDNEQFF	TGCGCCAGCAGCCATGCCGGGACTAGCGACAATGAGCAGTTCTTC
TRBV2	many	.	15	TRBJ1-2	CASSAPSVGGHGYTF	TGTGCCAGCAGTGCCCCTTCGGTCGGGGGGCACGGCTACACCTTC
TRBV2	many	.	13	TRBJ1-4	CASQTATNEKLFF	TGTGCCAGCCAGACAGCAACTAATGAAAAACTGTTTTTT
TRBV5-6	.	.	14	TRBJ2-5	CASSRLRDKETQYF	TGTGCCAGCAGCCGCCTCCGGGACAAAGAGACCCAGTACTTC
TRBV7-9	many	TRBD2	14	TRBJ2-1	CASSSGLAGVEQFF	TGTGCCAGCAGCTCAGGACTAGCGGGAGTTGAGCAGTTCTTC
TRBV13	many	TRBD1	14	TRBJ2-7	CASSSAGTGGEQYF	TGTGCCAGCAGCTCAGCCGGGACAGGGGGCGAGCAGTACTTC
TRBV10-3	.	.	13	TRBJ2-7	CAISEPGHYEQYF	TGTGCCATCAGTGAACCGGGTCATTACGAGCAGTACTTC
TRBV20-1	many	TRBD2	14	TRBJ2-2	CSAAQRGVTGELFF	TGCAGTGCTGCCCAGCGGGGGGTGACCGGGGAGCTGTTTTTT
TRBV10-2	many	TRBD1	14	TRBJ1-6	CASRVATGNSPLHF	TGCGCCAGCCGGGTTGCGACAGGGAACTCACCCCTCCACTTT
TRBV6-2/TRBV6-3	.	TRBD2	19	TRBJ2-7	CASSFSSTSGGLSSYEQYF	TGTGCCAGCAGTTTCTCCTCTACTAGCGGGGGTCTAAGCTCCTACGAGCAGTACTTC
TRBV4-1	.	.	15	TRBJ1-4	CASSTSGTANEKLFF	TGCGCCAGCAGCACCTCCGGGACTGCTAATGAAAAACTGTTTTTT
TRBV28	many	TRBD1	14	TRBJ1-4	CASSSRQGNEKLFF	TGTGCCAGCAGCTCCAGACAGGGGAACGAAAAACTGTTTTTT
TRBV9	few	TRBD1	15	TRBJ2-7	CASSVGGTGAYEQYF	TGTGCCAGCAGCGTAGGGGGGACAGGGGCCTACGAGCAGTACTTC
TRBV5-1	few	TRBD1	14	TRBJ1-2	CASREGDRGSGYTF	TGCGCCAGCAGGGAAGGGGACAGGGGGTCCGGCTACACCTTC
TRBV7-2	many	TRBD1	15	TRBJ1-5	CASSKDRNSNQPQHF	TGTGCCAGCAGCAAGGACAGGAATAGCAATCAGCCCCAGCATTTT